The present T cell receptor beta chain was sequenced within a study of blood T cell repertoires in COVID-19. Overall study: COVID-19 samples collected from the United States, Italy and Spain covered acute and convalescent phases. Sample material is recorded as cDNA or gDNA derived from T cells, B-cell-depleted T cells, or PBMCs.

How the authors handled the data: The authors estimated nucleated cell counts from reference gene primer amplification. Sequenced by immunoSEQ multiplex PCR; TCRdb stores in-frame clones only, minus some. V and J calls and clone size are those listed in that table; D and trimming were worked out from the DNA. Among 95,000 to 110,000 clones listed, 70% to 90% were seen once. Germline V lookup: CDR1 SGHRS, CDR2 YFSETQ. V lost 4 bases and J lost 5; bases outside the gene matches: 5. The CDR3 covers 13 residues. The chain employs TRBV5-1 and TRBJ2-5; 7 nucleotides align to TRBD2. This sequence was found in a man aged 50-60 years in a cohort sampled during active COVID-19. The material sequenced was peripheral blood. The CDR3 here is CASSQLAMETQYF. CDR3 bases: TGCGCCAGCAGCCAACTAGCGATGGAGACCCAGTACTTC.